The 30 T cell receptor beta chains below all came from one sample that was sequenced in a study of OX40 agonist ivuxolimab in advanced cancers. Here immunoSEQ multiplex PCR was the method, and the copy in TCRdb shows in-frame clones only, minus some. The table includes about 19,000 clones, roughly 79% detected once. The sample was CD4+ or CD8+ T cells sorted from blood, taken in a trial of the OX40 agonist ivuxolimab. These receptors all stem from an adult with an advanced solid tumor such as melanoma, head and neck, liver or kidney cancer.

CDR3 sequence: CASSPGTGIIWETQYF. DNA for the CDR3: TGTGCCAGCAGCCCAGGGACAGGAATCATCTGGGAGACCCAGTACTTC. This rearrangement joins TRBV7-2 to TRBJ2-5; 8 positions match TRBD1. V was pared by 5 bases and J by 5 bases, with 13 bases of the junction left unmatched. CDR1 SGHTA and CDR2 FQGNSA come from the germline V gene. The CDR3 has 16 amino acids.

The CDR3 bases are TGTGCCAGCAGCGACAGGGCCTACACCGGGGAGCTGTTTTTT. Translation gives CASSDRAYTGELFF. The chain links TRBV2 to TRBJ2-2; 7 nucleotides align to TRBD1. Trimming removed 6 bases from V and 3 bases from J; junction bases left unmatched: 4. The V gene's germline CDR1 is SNHLY and CDR2 FYNNEI. The length of the CDR3 is 14 residues.

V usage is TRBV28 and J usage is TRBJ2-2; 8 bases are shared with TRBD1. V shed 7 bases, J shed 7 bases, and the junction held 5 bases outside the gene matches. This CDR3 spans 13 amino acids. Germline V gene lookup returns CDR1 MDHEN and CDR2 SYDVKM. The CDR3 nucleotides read TGTGCCAGCAAATTACAGGGGGACGGGGAGCTGTTTTTT. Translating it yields CASKLQGDGELFF.

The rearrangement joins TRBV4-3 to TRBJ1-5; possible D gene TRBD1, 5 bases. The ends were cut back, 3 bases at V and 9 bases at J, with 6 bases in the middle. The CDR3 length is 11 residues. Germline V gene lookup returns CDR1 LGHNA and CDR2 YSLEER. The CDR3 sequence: CASSQGRPQHF. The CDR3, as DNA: TGCGCCAGCAGCCAGGGGCGGCCCCAGCATTTT.

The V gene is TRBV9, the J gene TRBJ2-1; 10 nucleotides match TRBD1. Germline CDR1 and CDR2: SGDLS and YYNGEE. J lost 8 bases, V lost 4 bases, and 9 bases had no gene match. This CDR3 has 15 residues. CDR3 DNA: TGTGCCAGCAGCCCTTTGACAGGGGGCGTGGATGAGCAGTTCTTC. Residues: CASSPLTGGVDEQFF.

The CDR3 here is CASSPGGIAERNTQYF. In DNA form, the CDR3 reads TGTGCCAGCAGCCCCGGGGGGATAGCGGAGAGGAATACGCAGTATTTT. V is TRBV7-6 and J is TRBJ2-3; 7 bases agree with TRBD2. Losses at the gene ends were 5 bases for V and 7 bases for J; bases not matched to a gene: 15. Germline V gene lookup returns CDR1 SGHVS and CDR2 FNYEAQ. The CDR3 extends over 16 amino acids.

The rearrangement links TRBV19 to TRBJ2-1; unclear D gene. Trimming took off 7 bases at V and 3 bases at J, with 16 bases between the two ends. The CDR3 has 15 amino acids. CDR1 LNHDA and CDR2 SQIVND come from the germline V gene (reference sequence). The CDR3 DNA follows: TGTGCCAGTACCCTGTCGGGTCACAGCTACAATGAGCAGTTCTTC. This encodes CASTLSGHSYNEQFF.

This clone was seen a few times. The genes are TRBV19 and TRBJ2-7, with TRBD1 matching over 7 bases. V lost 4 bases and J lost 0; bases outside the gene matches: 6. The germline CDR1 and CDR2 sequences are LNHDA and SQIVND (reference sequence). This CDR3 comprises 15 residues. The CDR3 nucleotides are TGTGCCAGTAGTACCGAGACAGGGAGCTCCTACGAGCAGTACTTC. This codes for CASSTETGSSYEQYF.

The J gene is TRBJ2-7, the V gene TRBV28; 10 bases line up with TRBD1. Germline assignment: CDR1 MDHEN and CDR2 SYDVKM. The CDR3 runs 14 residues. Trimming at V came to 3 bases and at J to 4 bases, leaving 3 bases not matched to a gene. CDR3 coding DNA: TGTGCCAGCAGTTTGACAGGGGGCGTGTACGAGCAGTACTTC. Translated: CASSLTGGVYEQYF.

The CDR3 loop reads CASSLRTGGGIDPGNTIYF. CDR3 DNA: TGTGCCAGCAGCTTAAGAACAGGGGGCGGGATAGATCCTGGAAACACCATATATTTT. The chain has TRBV7-2 and TRBJ1-3; 9 nucleotides align to TRBD1. From germline, CDR1 is SGHTA and CDR2 FQGNSA. V lost 2 bases, J lost 2 bases, and 13 bases stayed unmatched. The CDR3 spans 19 residues. The variable domain in full, completed from reference TRBV7-2 and TRBJ1-3, reads GAGVSQSPSNKVTEKGKDVELRCDPISGHTALYWYRQSLGQGLEFLIYFQGNSAPDKSGLPSDRFSAERTGGSVSTLTIQRTQQEDSAVYLCASSLRTGGGIDPGNTIYFGEGSWLTVV.

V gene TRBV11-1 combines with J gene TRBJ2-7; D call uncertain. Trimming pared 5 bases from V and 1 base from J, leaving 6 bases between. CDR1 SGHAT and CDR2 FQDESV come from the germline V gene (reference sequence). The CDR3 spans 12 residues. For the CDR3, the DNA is TGTGCCAGCAGCAGATGGTCCTACGAGCAGTACTTC. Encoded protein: CASSRWSYEQYF.

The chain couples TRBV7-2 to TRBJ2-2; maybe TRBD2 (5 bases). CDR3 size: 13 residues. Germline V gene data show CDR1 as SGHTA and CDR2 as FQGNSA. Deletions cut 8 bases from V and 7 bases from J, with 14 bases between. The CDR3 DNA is TGTGCCAGCCTGGGGTTTCGGGGCGGGGAGCTGTTTTTT. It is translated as CASLGFRGGELFF.

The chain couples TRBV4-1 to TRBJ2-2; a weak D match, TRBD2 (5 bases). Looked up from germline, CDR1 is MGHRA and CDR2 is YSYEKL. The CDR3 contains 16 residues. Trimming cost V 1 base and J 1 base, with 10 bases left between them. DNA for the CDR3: TGCGCCAGCAGCCAAGCTCCTGGACTGAACACCGGGGAGCTGTTTTTT. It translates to CASSQAPGLNTGELFF.

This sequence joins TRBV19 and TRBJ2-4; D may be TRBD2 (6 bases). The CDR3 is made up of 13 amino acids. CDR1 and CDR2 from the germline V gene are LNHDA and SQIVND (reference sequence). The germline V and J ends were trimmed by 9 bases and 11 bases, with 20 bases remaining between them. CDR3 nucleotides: TGTGCCAGGAAGAGTTTGACACCGGGAGTTCAGTACTTC. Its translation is CARKSLTPGVQYF.

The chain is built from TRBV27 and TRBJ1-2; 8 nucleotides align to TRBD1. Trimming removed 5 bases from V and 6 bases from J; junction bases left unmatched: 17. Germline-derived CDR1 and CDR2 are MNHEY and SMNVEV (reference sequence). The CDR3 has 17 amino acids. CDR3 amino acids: CASSPIWGGQGADGYTF. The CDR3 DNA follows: TGTGCCAGCAGTCCCATTTGGGGAGGACAGGGCGCGGATGGCTACACCTTC.

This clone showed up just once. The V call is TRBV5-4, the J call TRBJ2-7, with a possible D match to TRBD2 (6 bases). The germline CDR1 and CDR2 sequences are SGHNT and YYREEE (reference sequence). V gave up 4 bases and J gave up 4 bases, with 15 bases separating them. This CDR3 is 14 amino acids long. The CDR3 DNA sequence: TGTGCCAGCAGCGGGGAGGATGACCAATACGAGCAGTACTTC. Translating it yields CASSGEDDQYEQYF.

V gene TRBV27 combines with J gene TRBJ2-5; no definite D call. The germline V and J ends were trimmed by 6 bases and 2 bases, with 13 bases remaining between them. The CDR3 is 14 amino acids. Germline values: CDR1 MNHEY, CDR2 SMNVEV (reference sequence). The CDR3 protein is CASRPIGSQETQYF. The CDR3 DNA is TGTGCCAGCAGACCTATAGGGTCTCAAGAGACCCAGTACTTC.

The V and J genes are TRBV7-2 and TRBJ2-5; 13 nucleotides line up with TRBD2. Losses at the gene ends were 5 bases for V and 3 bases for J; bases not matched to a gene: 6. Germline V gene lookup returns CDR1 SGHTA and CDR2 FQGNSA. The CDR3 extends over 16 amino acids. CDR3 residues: CASSELAGGQKETQYF. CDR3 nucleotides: TGTGCCAGCAGCGAACTAGCGGGGGGGCAGAAAGAGACCCAGTACTTC.

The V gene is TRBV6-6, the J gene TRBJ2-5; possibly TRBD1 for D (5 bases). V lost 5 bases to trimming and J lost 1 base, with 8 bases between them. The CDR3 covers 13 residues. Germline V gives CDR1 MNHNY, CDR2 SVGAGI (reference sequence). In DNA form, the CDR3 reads TGTGCCAGCAGTCCTGACAGCCAAGAGACCCAGTACTTC. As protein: CASSPDSQETQYF.

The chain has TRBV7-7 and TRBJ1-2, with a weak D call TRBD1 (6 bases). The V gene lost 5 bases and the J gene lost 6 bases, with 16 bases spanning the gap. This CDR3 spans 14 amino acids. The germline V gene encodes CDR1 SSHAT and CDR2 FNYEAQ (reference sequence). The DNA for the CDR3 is TGTGCCAGCAGCCTCCATCAGGGGAACAATGGCTACACCTTC. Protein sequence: CASSLHQGNNGYTF.

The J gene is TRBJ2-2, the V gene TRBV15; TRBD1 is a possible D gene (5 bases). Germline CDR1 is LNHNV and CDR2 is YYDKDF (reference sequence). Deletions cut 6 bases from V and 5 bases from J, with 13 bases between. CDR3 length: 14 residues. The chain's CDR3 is CATRSEGATGELFF. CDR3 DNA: TGTGCCACCAGGTCAGAAGGGGCTACCGGGGAGCTGTTTTTT.

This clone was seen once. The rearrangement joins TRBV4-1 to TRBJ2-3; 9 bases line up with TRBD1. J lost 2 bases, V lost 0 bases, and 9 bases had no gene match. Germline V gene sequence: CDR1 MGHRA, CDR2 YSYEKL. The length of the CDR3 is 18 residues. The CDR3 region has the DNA TGCGCCAGCAGCCAAGATGTTGTGGGGACAGGGTCCACAGATACGCAGTATTTT. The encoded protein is CASSQDVVGTGSTDTQYF.

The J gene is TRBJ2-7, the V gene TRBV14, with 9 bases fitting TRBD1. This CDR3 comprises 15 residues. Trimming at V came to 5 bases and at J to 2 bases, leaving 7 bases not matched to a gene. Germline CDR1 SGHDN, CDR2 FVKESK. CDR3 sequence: CASSSTGGATYEQYF. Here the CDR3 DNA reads TGTGCCAGCAGCTCAACAGGGGGCGCAACCTACGAGCAGTACTTC.

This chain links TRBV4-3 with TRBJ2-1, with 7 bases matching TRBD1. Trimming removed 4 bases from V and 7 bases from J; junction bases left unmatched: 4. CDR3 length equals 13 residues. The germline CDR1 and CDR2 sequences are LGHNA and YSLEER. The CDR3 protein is CASSPTGTNEQFF. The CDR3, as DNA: TGCGCCAGCAGCCCGACAGGGACGAATGAGCAGTTCTTC.

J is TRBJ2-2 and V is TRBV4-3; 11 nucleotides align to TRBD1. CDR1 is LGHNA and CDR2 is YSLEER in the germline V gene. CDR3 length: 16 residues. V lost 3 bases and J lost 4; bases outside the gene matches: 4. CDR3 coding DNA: TGCGCCAGCAGCCACGGACAGGGGGCACCCACCGGGGAGCTGTTTTTT. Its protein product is CASSHGQGAPTGELFF.

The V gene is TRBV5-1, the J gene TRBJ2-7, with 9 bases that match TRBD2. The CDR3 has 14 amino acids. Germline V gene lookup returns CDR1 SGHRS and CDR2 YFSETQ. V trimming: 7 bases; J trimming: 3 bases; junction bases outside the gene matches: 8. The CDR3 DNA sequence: TGCGCCAGCTCCACGGGACTAGCAGACTACGAGCAGTACTTC. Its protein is CASSTGLADYEQYF.

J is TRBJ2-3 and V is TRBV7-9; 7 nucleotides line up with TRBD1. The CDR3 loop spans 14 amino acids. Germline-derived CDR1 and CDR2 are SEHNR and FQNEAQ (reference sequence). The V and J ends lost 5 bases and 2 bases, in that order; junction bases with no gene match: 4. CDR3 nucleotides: TGTGCCAGCAGCAGGGGACAGCTCACAGATACGCAGTATTTT. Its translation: CASSRGQLTDTQYF.

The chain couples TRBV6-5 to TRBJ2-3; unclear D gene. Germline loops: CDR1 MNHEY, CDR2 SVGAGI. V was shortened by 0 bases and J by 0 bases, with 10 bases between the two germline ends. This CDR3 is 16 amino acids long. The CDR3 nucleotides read TGTGCCAGCAGTTACTCGCATTTGTCTAGCACAGATACGCAGTATTTT. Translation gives CASSYSHLSSTDTQYF.

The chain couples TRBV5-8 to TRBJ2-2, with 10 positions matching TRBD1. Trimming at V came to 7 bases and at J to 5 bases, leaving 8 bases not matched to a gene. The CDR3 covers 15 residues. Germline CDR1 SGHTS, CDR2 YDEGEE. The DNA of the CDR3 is TGTGCCAGCGCGGACAGGGGGGAATCGACCGGGGAGCTGTTTTTT. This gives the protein CASADRGESTGELFF.

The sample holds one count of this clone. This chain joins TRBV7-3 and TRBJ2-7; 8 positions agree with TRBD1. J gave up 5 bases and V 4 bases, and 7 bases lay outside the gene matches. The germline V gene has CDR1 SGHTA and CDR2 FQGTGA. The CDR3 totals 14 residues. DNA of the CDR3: TGTGCCAGCAGCTCGGCAGGGGGCCTGGACGAGCAGTACTTC. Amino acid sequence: CASSSAGGLDEQYF.